These 11 T cell receptor beta chains were all obtained from the same sample, sequenced in a study of blood T cell repertoires in COVID-19. Clones were sequenced by immunoSEQ multiplex PCR, and TCRdb holds only the in-frame ones, with some missing. The sample has about 70,000 clones; more than 75% are singletons. The sample comprised peripheral blood. The source is a human donor in a cohort sampled during active COVID-19.

The chain joins TRBV6-5 to TRBJ1-4; D is uncertain. The CDR3 loop spans 14 amino acids. From germline, CDR1 is MNHEY and CDR2 SVGAGI. V dropped 0 bases and J dropped 6 bases, with 8 bases sitting between them. CDR3 residues: CASSYSEGYEKLFF. The CDR3, as DNA: TGTGCCAGCAGTTACTCGGAGGGTTATGAAAAACTGTTTTTT.

The chain has TRBV18 and TRBJ2-1; 10 bases are shared with TRBD1. The ends lost 3 bases at V and 2 bases at J; junction bases unmatched: 4. This CDR3 is built from 16 residues. CDR1 and CDR2 (germline): KGHSH, LQKENI. The CDR3 DNA reads as TGTGCCAGCTCACCTCTCGGGACAGGGGCCTACAATGAGCAGTTCTTC. Encoded protein: CASSPLGTGAYNEQFF.

The V call is TRBV5-1, the J call TRBJ1-1; 8 nucleotides line up with TRBD1. This CDR3 is built from 16 residues. CDR1 SGHRS and CDR2 YFSETQ come from the germline V gene. J lost 5 bases, V lost 0 bases, and 9 bases had no gene match. CDR3 DNA sequence: TGCGCCAGCAGCTTGGTGGGGTACAGGGGGAGTACTGAAGCTTTCTTT. The encoded protein is CASSLVGYRGSTEAFF.

This clone was seen only once. The chain joins TRBV14 to TRBJ2-3, with 8 bases that match TRBD1. V lost 6 bases to trimming and J lost 0 bases; unmatched junction nucleotides: 8. This CDR3 region has 16 residues. The germline CDR1 and CDR2 sequences are SGHDN and FVKESK. The CDR3, as DNA: TGTGCCAGCAGTCGACCGGACAGGGCCAGCACAGATACGCAGTATTTT. Translation: CASSRPDRASTDTQYF.

The V and J genes are TRBV5-1 and TRBJ2-3; TRBD1 aligns across 7 bases. The CDR3 is 16 amino acids. CDR1 and CDR2 (germline): SGHRS, YFSETQ. The V segment lost 5 bases and the J segment 0 bases; nucleotides outside the gene matches: 9. CDR3 loop: CASSKTGTESTDTQYF. In nucleotides, the CDR3 is TGCGCCAGCAGTAAGACCGGGACAGAGAGCACAGATACGCAGTATTTT. Full variable domain (rest looked up from reference TRBV5-1 and TRBJ2-3): KAGVTQTPRYLIKTRGQQVTLSCSPISGHRSVSWYQQTPGQGLQFLFEYFSETQRNKGNFPGRFSGRQFSNSRSEMNVSTLELGDSALYLCASSKTGTESTDTQYFGPGTRLTVL.

The chain couples TRBV6-5 to TRBJ2-3; D may be TRBD1 (6 bases). Germline loops: CDR1 MNHEY, CDR2 SVGAGI. The CDR3 extends over 14 amino acids. Trimming took off 8 bases at V and 0 bases at J, with 12 bases between the two ends. The CDR3 reads CASGTPYSTDTQYF. The CDR3 bases are TGTGCCAGCGGGACACCCTATAGCACAGATACGCAGTATTTT.

The chain joins TRBV18 to TRBJ2-1, with 8 nucleotides matching TRBD2. From germline, CDR1 is KGHSH and CDR2 LQKENI. The CDR3 runs to 15 residues. The trim removed 6 bases at V and 4 bases at J, leaving 8 bases unmatched. CDR3 loop: CASSKREIRYNEQFF. CDR3 coding DNA: TGTGCCAGCTCGAAGCGGGAGATTAGGTACAATGAGCAGTTCTTC.

This chain links TRBV5-4 with TRBJ2-1, with 14 bases matching TRBD2. Trimming cost V 3 bases and J 4 bases; bases outside gene matches: 9. The CDR3 totals 18 residues. Germline CDR1 and CDR2: SGHNT and YYREEE (reference sequence). The CDR3 region is CASSSGLAGAGVYNEQFF. DNA for the CDR3: TGTGCCAGCAGCTCGGGACTAGCGGGAGCGGGGGTATACAATGAGCAGTTCTTC.

The chain recombines TRBV5-1 with TRBJ2-7; the match to TRBD2 covers 9 bases. The junction had 4 bases not matched to a gene; V was cut back by 3 bases and J by 0 bases. The CDR3 sequence is 15 residues long. From germline, CDR1 is SGHRS and CDR2 YFSETQ. This CDR3 is CASSSAGGISYEQYF. In DNA form, the CDR3 reads TGCGCCAGCAGCTCAGCGGGAGGTATCTCCTACGAGCAGTACTTC.

The chain carries TRBV6-2 or TRBV6-3 and TRBJ1-5; D perhaps matches TRBD1 (6 bases). This CDR3 is built from 14 residues. Per the germline V gene, CDR1 is MNHEY and CDR2 is SVGEGT. The V end lost 5 bases, the J end lost 4 bases, and 12 bases lay between the germline ends. The DNA of the CDR3 is TGTGCCAGCAGTCTACAGGGCGCGAATCAGCCCCAGCATTTT. Its translation is CASSLQGANQPQHF.

The chain is built from TRBV7-3 and TRBJ1-1; TRBD1 matches 9 bases. The CDR3 sequence is 15 residues long. CDR1 is SGHTA, CDR2 FQGTGA, per germline. V gave up 0 bases and J gave up 2 bases; unmatched junction bases: 1. The CDR3 coding sequence is TGTGCCAGCAGCTTAACGGGACAGGGTAACACTGAAGCTTTCTTT. Translating it yields CASSLTGQGNTEAFF.